These 31 T cell receptor beta chains originate from one sample sequenced in a study of shared clonotypes between healthy human individuals. Using immunoSEQ multiplex PCR, the repertoire was profiled, and TCRdb retains in-frame clones only, with some absent. Among some 360,000 clones listed, roughly 70% were seen once. The material sequenced was memory CD4+ T cells sorted from blood. Documented subset: CD45RA-negative fraction. Source of these receptors: a man in his thirties or forties in good health.

J is TRBJ2-1 and V is TRBV7-3; possibly TRBD2 for D (5 bases). The V end lost 3 bases, the J end lost 4 bases, and 13 bases lay between the germline ends. Looked up from germline, CDR1 is SGHTA and CDR2 is FQGTGA. The CDR3 consists of 15 residues. The CDR3 spells CASSFGTTSYNEQFF. In nucleotides, the CDR3 is TGTGCCAGCAGCTTCGGCACTACTAGTTACAATGAGCAGTTCTTC.

This clone was found many times. The chain couples TRBV25-1 to TRBJ2-2; D remains ambiguous. V was clipped by 6 bases and J by 6 bases, with 11 bases between them. This CDR3 comprises 13 residues. Germline V gene lookup returns CDR1 MGHDK and CDR2 SYGVNS. CDR3 in amino acids: CASRRSQSGELFF. CDR3 coding DNA: TGTGCCAGCAGGAGAAGCCAATCCGGGGAGCTGTTTTTT.

V and J are TRBV2 and TRBJ2-5; D perhaps matches TRBD1 (6 bases). V was shortened by 0 bases and J by 4 bases, with 15 bases between the two germline ends. Germline-derived CDR1 and CDR2 are SNHLY and FYNNEI. There are 16 residues in the CDR3. The DNA for the CDR3 is TGTGCCAGCAGTGAAGCGATTTCAAGGGACATAGAGACCCAGTACTTC. Translating gives CASSEAISRDIETQYF.

The DNA of the CDR3 is TGTGCTAGTGCAAACAGGGGGGAGCAGTACTTC. Protein product: CASANRGEQYF. The rearrangement joins TRBV12-5 to TRBJ2-7; 8 bases fit TRBD1. This CDR3 comprises 11 residues. V lost 7 bases and J lost 7; bases outside the gene matches: 3. CDR1 and CDR2 from the germline V gene are LGHNT and FRNRAP.

V gene TRBV6-1 combines with J gene TRBJ2-2; TRBD2 aligns across 13 bases. V gave up 6 bases and J gave up 6 bases; unmatched junction bases: 4. The CDR3 consists of 15 residues. Germline CDR1 and CDR2: MNHNS and SASEGT. The CDR3 DNA reads as TGTGCCAGCAGGGGACTAGCGGGAACAGCCGGGGAGCTGTTTTTT. Translated: CASRGLAGTAGELFF.

This sequence joins TRBV5-4 and TRBJ2-7, with 7 nucleotides matching TRBD1. CDR1 and CDR2 from the germline V gene are SGHNT and YYREEE (reference sequence). The CDR3 contains 13 residues. The V and J ends lost 4 bases and 2 bases, in that order; junction bases with no gene match: 3. The CDR3 protein is CASSPQGTYEQYF. The CDR3 nucleotides are TGTGCCAGCAGCCCACAGGGGACCTACGAGCAGTACTTC.

Comments on this clone: A far larger clone is a single base away, which makes a read error likely. In DNA, the CDR3 is TGTGCCAGCGGCGTTTCTATTCCTTCATGGTCGGGAGGAAACACCGGGGAGCTGTTTTTT. As protein: CASGVSIPSWSGGNTGELFF. This sequence joins TRBV9 and TRBJ2-2; 7 nucleotides match TRBD2. This CDR3 region has 20 residues. Germline V lookup: CDR1 SGDLS, CDR2 YYNGEE.

V is TRBV11-2 and J is TRBJ2-7; 7 bases map to TRBD2. This CDR3 comprises 16 residues. The J segment lost 4 bases and the V segment lost 7 bases, leaving 16 bases of the junction unmatched. Germline CDR1 SGHAT, CDR2 FQNNGV. The CDR3 here is CASTPRGAGVFYEQYF. The CDR3, as DNA: TGTGCCAGCACCCCCCGCGGGGCGGGAGTCTTTTACGAGCAGTACTTC.

Comment on this clone: The identical CDR3 is also encoded by other nucleotide sequences in the sample. V usage is TRBV6-1 and J usage is TRBJ1-2; no clear D gene. Trimming cost V 2 bases and J 8 bases, with 12 bases left between them. The CDR3 is 13 amino acids. Per germline, CDR1 MNHNS and CDR2 SASEGT. CDR3 region: CASSEMGISGYTF. The CDR3 DNA reads as TGTGCCAGCAGTGAAATGGGGATTAGCGGCTACACCTTC.

The V gene is TRBV19, the J gene TRBJ2-7; tentative D call: TRBD1 (5 bases). The CDR3 has 15 amino acids. V was shortened by 5 bases and J by 2 bases, with 16 bases between the two germline ends. The germline V gene encodes CDR1 LNHDA and CDR2 SQIVND (reference sequence). This CDR3 is CASSYPGKGTYEQYF. In nucleotides, the CDR3 is TGTGCCAGTAGTTACCCAGGGAAAGGAACCTACGAGCAGTACTTC.

This chain joins TRBV19 and TRBJ2-1; 10 bases are a match to TRBD2. The V gene's germline CDR1 is LNHDA and CDR2 SQIVND (reference sequence). The length of the CDR3 is 15 residues. J lost 4 bases, V lost 3 bases, and 3 bases had no gene match. CDR3 DNA: TGTGCCAGTAGTATTCGGACTAGCGGATACAATGAGCAGTTCTTC. It yields the protein CASSIRTSGYNEQFF.

This chain uses TRBV19 with TRBJ2-3, with D hard to call. The V and J ends lost 3 bases and 1 base respectively, with 8 bases between them. Per germline, CDR1 LNHDA and CDR2 SQIVND (reference sequence). The CDR3 is made up of 14 amino acids. The CDR3 nucleotides read TGTGCCAGTAGTATTGATCCCCGCACAGATACGCAGTATTTT. This sequence encodes CASSIDPRTDTQYF.

This chain connects TRBV19 to TRBJ1-2; D remains ambiguous. Trimming shortened V by 0 bases and J by 5 bases, and 10 bases separated the two germline ends. The CDR3 spans 14 residues. Per the germline V gene, CDR1 is LNHDA and CDR2 is SQIVND (reference sequence). Here the CDR3 DNA reads TGTGCCAGTAGTATAGATGCGGCCTATTATGGCTACACCTTC. It codes for CASSIDAAYYGYTF.

V usage is TRBV7-2 and J usage is TRBJ2-7, with D possibly TRBD1 on 5 matching bases. Germline V lookup: CDR1 SGHTA, CDR2 FQGNSA. V was pared by 1 base and J by 9 bases, with 10 bases between. The CDR3 sequence is 12 residues long. The CDR3 region has the DNA TGTGCCAGCAGCTTAGATAGGACAAGGCAGTACTTC. This gives the protein CASSLDRTRQYF. Full variable domain (missing parts from reference TRBV7-2 and TRBJ2-7): GAGVSQSPSNKVTEKGKDVELRCDPISGHTALYWYRQSLGQGLEFLIYFQGNSAPDKSGLPSDRFSAERTGGSVSTLTIQRTQQEDSAVYLCASSLDRTRQYFGPGTRLTVT.

This clone has only one observation. V and J are TRBV6-1 and TRBJ2-7; D uncertain. This CDR3 comprises 14 residues. Trimming pared 4 bases from V and 0 bases from J, leaving 10 bases between. From germline, CDR1 is MNHNS and CDR2 SASEGT. CDR3 DNA: TGTGCCAGCAGTGGGACGCATACCTCCTACGAGCAGTACTTC. Its protein product is CASSGTHTSYEQYF.

This clone has a single count. The rearrangement joins TRBV29-1 to TRBJ2-1; 10 bases agree with TRBD2. CDR3 size: 15 residues. V dropped 4 bases and J dropped 2; count of bases not matched to a gene: 5. In germline, CDR1 is SQVTM, CDR2 ANQGSEA. CDR3 sequence (DNA): TGCAGCGTTGCCAATCTAGCGGGAGCCTACAATGAGCAGTTCTTC. Amino acid sequence: CSVANLAGAYNEQFF.

With respect to this clone: A junction end diverges from the germline sequence, so it may reflect a read error. V gene TRBV30 combines with J gene TRBJ2-1; 8 bases are shared with TRBD2. The germline gives CDR1 GTSNPN, CDR2 SVGIG (reference sequence). The length of the CDR3 is 13 residues. The CDR3 DNA follows: TGTGCCTGGAGTGTAGCGGGAGATGCCCTTCCTCTCTTC. Translating gives CAWSVAGDALPLF.

CDR3 sequence reads: CASSLGGESYEQYF. Written as DNA, the CDR3 is TGTGCCAGCAGCTTGGGGGGGGAATCCTACGAGCAGTACTTC. V and J are TRBV5-4 and TRBJ2-7; a weak D match, TRBD2 (6 bases). The CDR3 covers 14 residues. Germline CDR1 is SGHNT and CDR2 is YYREEE (reference sequence). The ends were cut back, 0 bases at V and 1 base at J, with 8 bases in the middle.

The rearrangement joins TRBV25-1 to TRBJ2-1; TRBD2 agrees at 8 bases. CDR1 and CDR2 from the germline V gene are MGHDK and SYGVNS. V gave up 4 bases and J gave up 9 bases; unmatched junction bases: 11. The CDR3 has 15 amino acids. CDR3: CASSGEKREFSEQFF. The CDR3 nucleotides read TGTGCCAGCAGTGGTGAGAAGCGGGAGTTTAGTGAGCAGTTCTTC. The full variable domain, with the rest looked up from reference TRBV25-1 and TRBJ2-1, is EADIYQTPRYLVIGTGKKITLECSQTMGHDKMYWYQQDPGMELHLIHYSYGVNSTEKGDLSSESTVSRIRTEHFPLTLESARPSHTSQYLCASSGEKREFSEQFFGPGTRLTVL.

This clone has a count of ten or more. CDR3 region: CASSLAMKGDQPQHF. In nucleotides, the CDR3 is TGTGCCAGCAGCTTGGCCATGAAGGGCGACCAGCCCCAGCATTTT. The chain carries TRBV5-8 and TRBJ1-5; D gene ambiguous. Trimming cost V 0 bases and J 7 bases, with 14 bases left between them. The germline V gene encodes CDR1 SGHTS and CDR2 YDEGEE. CDR3 size: 15 residues.

The chain recombines TRBV21-1 with TRBJ1-1. TRBV21-1 is tagged as a pseudogene. The CDR3 spans 17 residues. The CDR3 bases are TGTGCCAGCAGCAAAGCCCTAGCGGTGGGGGAGAACACTGAAGCTTTCTTT. Its protein product is CASSKALAVGENTEAFF.

This clone was detected a few times. This rearrangement joins TRBV19 to TRBJ1-1; 8 nucleotides align to TRBD1. The CDR3 is made up of 14 amino acids. The V gene's germline CDR1 is LNHDA and CDR2 SQIVND (reference sequence). V lost 6 bases, J lost 7 bases, and 10 bases stayed unmatched. The CDR3 DNA sequence: TGTGCCAGTAGCATCACAGGGGGGGCGGGTGAAGCTTTCTTT. Its protein is CASSITGGAGEAFF.

The CDR3 protein is CASSAPEARGKQETQYF. CDR3 in DNA: TGTGCCAGCAGCGCCCCCGAGGCGCGGGGTAAACAAGAGACCCAGTACTTC. This sequence joins TRBV9 and TRBJ2-5, with D possibly being TRBD2 (6 bases). Germline CDR1 and CDR2: SGDLS and YYNGEE. The CDR3 extends over 17 amino acids. The germline V and J ends were trimmed by 3 bases and 2 bases, with 20 bases remaining between them.

The chain carries TRBV6-1 and TRBJ1-5; possibly TRBD1 for D (6 bases). The germline V gene has CDR1 MNHNS and CDR2 SASEGT. The CDR3 loop spans 13 amino acids. The V end was cut by 7 bases, the J end by 5 bases, with 12 bases between. DNA of the CDR3: TGTGCCAGCACCATACAGGGAGATCAGCCCCAGCATTTT. This sequence encodes CASTIQGDQPQHF.

The chain combines TRBV27 with TRBJ2-7, with D unclear. Looked up from germline, CDR1 is MNHEY and CDR2 is SMNVEV (reference sequence). The CDR3 covers 14 residues. V dropped 8 bases and J dropped 6 bases, with 20 bases sitting between them. Here the CDR3 DNA reads TGTGCCAGCGCCCGAAATGCGCAGACTGGCGAGCAGTACTTC. Encoded protein: CASARNAQTGEQYF.

This clone has just a few counts. This chain connects TRBV5-5 to TRBJ2-2; D uncertain. The CDR3 spans 13 residues. V lost 1 base and J 3 bases, leaving 4 bases between the germline ends. The V gene's germline CDR1 is SGHKS and CDR2 YYEKEE (reference sequence). The CDR3 reads CASSLWDTGELFF. CDR3 bases: TGTGCCAGCAGCTTGTGGGACACCGGGGAGCTGTTTTTT. The full variable domain, with the rest looked up from reference TRBV5-5 and TRBJ2-2, is DAGVTQSPTHLIKTRGQQVTLRCSPISGHKSVSWYQQVLGQGPQFIFQYYEKEERGRGNFPDRFSARQFPNYSSELNVNALLLGDSALYLCASSLWDTGELFFGEGSRLTVL.

Notes on this clone: Other DNA sequences in the sample encode the same CDR3. This chain connects TRBV7-2 to TRBJ2-7, with D tentatively TRBD1 (5 bases). Per the germline V gene, CDR1 is SGHTA and CDR2 is FQGNSA. V was cut by 2 bases and J by 0 bases, with 8 bases left in between. The CDR3 is 14 amino acids. The CDR3 nucleotides read TGTGCCAGCAGCTTAAGACAGAGCTCCTACGAGCAGTACTTC. This codes for CASSLRQSSYEQYF.

The J gene is TRBJ1-2, the V gene TRBV28; D is perhaps TRBD1 (5 bases). CDR3 size: 16 residues. V was pared by 5 bases and J by 0 bases, with 16 bases between. Germline CDR1 reads MDHEN; CDR2 reads SYDVKM. The CDR3 protein is CASSPATAPTNYGYTF. CDR3 coding DNA: TGTGCCAGCAGTCCCGCGACAGCGCCCACTAACTATGGCTACACCTTC.

Turning to this clone: Other nucleotide sequences in the sample specify the same CDR3. The chain uses TRBV9 and TRBJ2-5; D is ambiguous. With 4 bases removed from V and 3 bases from J, the gap between germline ends came to 7 bases. The CDR3 is made up of 12 amino acids. CDR1 SGDLS and CDR2 YYNGEE come from the germline V gene. CDR3 coding DNA: TGTGCCAGCAGCCCCCAGGAAGAGACCCAGTACTTC. Its protein product is CASSPQEETQYF. The variable domain in full, with the rest retrieved from reference TRBV9 and TRBJ2-5, is DSGVTQTPKHLITATGQRVTLRCSPRSGDLSVYWYQQSLDQGLQFLIQYYNGEERAKGNILERFSAQQFPDLHSELNLSSLELGDSALYFCASSPQEETQYFGPGTRLLVL.

V is TRBV19 and J is TRBJ1-3; 8 nucleotides match TRBD1. This CDR3 spans 18 amino acids. Germline loops: CDR1 LNHDA, CDR2 SQIVND (reference sequence). With V trimmed by 2 bases and J by 3 bases, 12 bases remained unmatched. The CDR3 region has the DNA TGTGCCAGTAGTATAACCCCACCGACAGGGGATGGTGGAAACACCATATATTTT. Amino acids: CASSITPPTGDGGNTIYF.

The chain is built from TRBV25-1 and TRBJ2-5; D uncertain. V shed 3 bases and J shed 1 base, with 9 bases lying between them. Germline V lookup: CDR1 MGHDK, CDR2 SYGVNS. This CDR3 has 14 amino acids. CDR3 nucleotide sequence: TGTGCCAGCAGTGATAGGTGGTCCCAAGAGACCCAGTACTTC. It yields the protein CASSDRWSQETQYF.